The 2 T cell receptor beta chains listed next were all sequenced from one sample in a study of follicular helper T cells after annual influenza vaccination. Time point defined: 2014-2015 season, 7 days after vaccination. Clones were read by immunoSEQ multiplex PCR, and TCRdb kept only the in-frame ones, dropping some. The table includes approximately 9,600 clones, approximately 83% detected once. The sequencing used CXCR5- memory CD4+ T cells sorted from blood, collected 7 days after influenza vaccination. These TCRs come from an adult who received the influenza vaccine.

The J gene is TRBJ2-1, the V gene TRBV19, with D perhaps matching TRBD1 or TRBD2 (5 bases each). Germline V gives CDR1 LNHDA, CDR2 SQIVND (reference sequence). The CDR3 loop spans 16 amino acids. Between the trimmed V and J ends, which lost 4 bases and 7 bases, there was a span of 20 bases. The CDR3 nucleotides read TGTGCCAGTAGTAACCCCGGGACGGCCTCCAGGAATGAGCAGTTCTTC. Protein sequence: CASSNPGTASRNEQFF.

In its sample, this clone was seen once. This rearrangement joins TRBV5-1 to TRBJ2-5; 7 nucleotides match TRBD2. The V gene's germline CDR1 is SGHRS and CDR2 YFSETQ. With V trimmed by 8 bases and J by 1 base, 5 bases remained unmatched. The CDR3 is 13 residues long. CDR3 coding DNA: TGCGCCAGTAAAAGCGGGGCCCAAGAGACCCAGTACTTC. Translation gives CASKSGAQETQYF.